This T cell receptor beta chain emerged from a study of blood T cell repertoires in COVID-19. Across the study: PBMCs, B-cell-depleted T cells, or T cells provided the cDNA or gDNA that made up the material.

CDR1 is MNHEY and CDR2 is SVGEGT in the germline V gene. The CDR3 is 16 residues long. V gave up 6 bases and J gave up 3 bases; unmatched junction bases: 8. As processed by the authors: Amplification of reference gene primers was used by the study to estimate nucleated cell counts. Clones were read by immunoSEQ multiplex PCR, and TCRdb kept only the in-frame ones, dropping some. V, J and clone size derive from that table, while D and trimming were established from the DNA sequence. The data show 100,000 or so clones, around 81% seen once. The chain links TRBV6-2 or TRBV6-3 to TRBJ1-5; TRBD1 aligns across 10 bases. This TCR came from a human donor in a cohort sampled during active COVID-19. What was sequenced was peripheral blood. The CDR3 spells CASSTEGQGYNQPQHF. CDR3 DNA sequence: TGTGCCAGCAGCACAGAGGGACAGGGGTACAATCAGCCCCAGCATTTT.